The 12 T cell receptor beta chains in this list originate from one sample, sequenced in a study of blood T cell repertoires in COVID-19. Assay: immunoSEQ multiplex PCR; the TCRdb copy retains only in-frame clones and omits some. The sample gives about 250,000 clones, around four fifths of which show up once; 27% is in the top ten. Sequencing was carried out using peripheral blood. The source is a middle-aged man with acute or convalescent COVID-19.

V gene TRBV7-8 combines with J gene TRBJ2-1, with D tentatively TRBD2 (6 bases). Germline V lookup: CDR1 SGHVS, CDR2 FQNEAQ. CDR3 length: 13 amino acids. V lost 4 bases to trimming and J lost 9 bases, with 13 bases between them. This chain's CDR3 is CASSSRRDGEQFF. CDR3 coding DNA: TGTGCCAGCAGCTCCAGGAGGGACGGTGAGCAGTTCTTC. Looking up the rest from reference TRBV7-8 and TRBJ2-1 gives the full variable domain: GAGVSQSPRYKVAKRGQDVALRCDPISGHVSLFWYQQALGQGPEFLTYFQNEAQLDKSGLPSDRFFAERPEGSVSTLKIQRTQQEDSAVYLCASSSRRDGEQFFGPGTRLTVL.

V is TRBV5-4 and J is TRBJ1-2, with D possibly TRBD1 on 6 matching bases. Germline V CDR1 and CDR2: SGHNT, YYREEE (reference sequence). The V gene lost 0 bases and the J gene lost 6 bases, with 9 bases spanning the gap. CDR3 length: 13 residues. The CDR3 reads CASSLEGGDGYTF. CDR3 coding DNA: TGTGCCAGCAGCTTGGAAGGGGGAGATGGCTACACCTTC.

This chain links TRBV7-6 with TRBJ2-6; a possible D gene is TRBD2 (6 bases). V was clipped by 5 bases and J by 0 bases, with 14 bases between them. The CDR3 is 17 amino acids. The germline CDR1 and CDR2 sequences are SGHVS and FNYEAQ. CDR3 nucleotide sequence: TGTGCCAGCAGCACCCGGACCGGGGGCTCTGGGGCCAACGTCCTGACTTTC. Its protein product is CASSTRTGGSGANVLTF.

The genes are TRBV19 and TRBJ2-5; possible D gene TRBD1, 6 bases. Germline CDR1 reads LNHDA; CDR2 reads SQIVND (reference sequence). CDR3 length: 15 amino acids. V lost 5 bases and J 2 bases, leaving 15 bases between the germline ends. The CDR3, as DNA: TGTGCCAGTAGTTTCGGGACAAGTGGGCAAGAGACCCAGTACTTC. This codes for CASSFGTSGQETQYF.

This clone was observed once. The chain is built from TRBV15 and TRBJ1-5; 9 bases map to TRBD1. There are 14 residues in the CDR3. The trim removed 5 bases at V and 5 bases at J, leaving 4 bases unmatched. CDR1 and CDR2 from the germline V gene are LNHNV and YYDKDF (reference sequence). DNA of the CDR3: TGTGCCACCAGCGCACAGGGGGCGGATCAGCCCCAGCATTTT. This sequence encodes CATSAQGADQPQHF.

The chain couples TRBV11-1 to TRBJ2-2, with TRBD2 matching over 8 bases. Trimming at V came to 5 bases and at J to 3 bases, leaving 8 bases not matched to a gene. CDR3 size: 16 residues. The germline gives CDR1 SGHAT, CDR2 FQDESV (reference sequence). Here the CDR3 reads CASSPRASGHTGELFF. The CDR3 DNA reads as TGTGCCAGCAGCCCCCGAGCTAGCGGGCACACCGGGGAGCTGTTTTTT.

This rearrangement joins TRBV6-4 to TRBJ2-1; 10 bases agree with TRBD1. This CDR3 is built from 17 residues. Germline V CDR1 and CDR2: MRHNA, SNTAGT. V trimming: 0 bases; J trimming: 5 bases; junction bases outside the gene matches: 7. This CDR3 reads CASSDSIRDRGHNEQFF. For the CDR3, the DNA is TGTGCCAGCAGTGACTCGATTCGAGACAGGGGGCACAATGAGCAGTTCTTC.

The CDR3 spells CASSYGTINIQYF. Here the CDR3 DNA reads TGTGCCAGCAGCTACGGGACTATAAACATTCAGTACTTC. V is TRBV5-4 and J is TRBJ2-4; 7 bases are shared with TRBD2. The CDR3 totals 13 residues. Germline V gives CDR1 SGHNT, CDR2 YYREEE (reference sequence). J was trimmed by 6 bases and V by 3 bases; bases with no gene match: 3.

This clone appeared a single time. The rearrangement uses TRBV5-4 and TRBJ2-5; TRBD1 matches 9 bases. Germline trimming cut 2 bases from V and 6 bases from J; bases unmatched to any gene: 14. CDR1 and CDR2 from the germline V gene are SGHNT and YYREEE (reference sequence). The CDR3 is made up of 17 amino acids. The CDR3 coding sequence is TGTGCCAGCAGCTTCCGAAGGGGACAGGGCCACGAACAGACCCAGTACTTC. This encodes CASSFRRGQGHEQTQYF.

The chain joins TRBV12-5 to TRBJ2-7; 11 nucleotides agree with TRBD2. CDR1 and CDR2 (germline): LGHNT, FRNRAP. V was pared by 1 base and J by 3 bases, with 5 bases of the junction left unmatched. The CDR3 is 16 residues long. CDR3 in amino acids: CASGLARTSGLYEQYF. The CDR3 region has the DNA TGTGCTAGTGGTTTGGCCCGGACTAGCGGGCTCTACGAGCAGTACTTC.

The J gene is TRBJ1-5, the V gene TRBV19; perhaps TRBD1 as D (6 bases). The CDR3 runs to 15 residues. Trimming removed 5 bases from V and 6 bases from J, with 17 bases in between. CDR1 is LNHDA, CDR2 SQIVND, per germline (reference sequence). The CDR3: CASSGGGGWFQPQHF. CDR3 DNA: TGTGCCAGTAGTGGGGGAGGGGGTTGGTTTCAGCCCCAGCATTTT.

The J gene is TRBJ2-5, the V gene TRBV19; 7 bases are shared with TRBD2. The V segment lost 10 bases and the J segment 0 bases; nucleotides outside the gene matches: 11. The CDR3 contains 15 residues. From germline, CDR1 is LNHDA and CDR2 SQIVND (reference sequence). The CDR3 loop reads CATRRPSGNQETQYF. CDR3 sequence (DNA): TGTGCCACCCGAAGACCGAGCGGGAACCAAGAGACCCAGTACTTC.